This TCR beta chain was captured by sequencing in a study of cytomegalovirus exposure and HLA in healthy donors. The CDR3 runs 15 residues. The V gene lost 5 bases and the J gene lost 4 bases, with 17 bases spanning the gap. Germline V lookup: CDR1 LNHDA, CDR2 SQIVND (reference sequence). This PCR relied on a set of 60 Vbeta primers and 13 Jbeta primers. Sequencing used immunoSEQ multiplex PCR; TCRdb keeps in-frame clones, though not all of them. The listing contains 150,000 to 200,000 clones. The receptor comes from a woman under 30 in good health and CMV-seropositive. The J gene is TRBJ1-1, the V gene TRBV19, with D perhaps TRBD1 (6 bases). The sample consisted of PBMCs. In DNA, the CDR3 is TGTGCCAGTAGTTCCCGGGGGGGCGAGGCCACTGAAGCTTTCTTT. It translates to CASSSRGGEATEAFF.